The present TCR beta chain was sequenced within a study of molecular identifiers for immune sequencing clone quantification. This CDR3 has 16 amino acids. Trimming cost V 1 base and J 3 bases, with 12 bases left between them. CDR1 is LGHDT, CDR2 YNNKEL, per germline (reference sequence). This clonotype was detected only a few times. The antigen is undetermined. Overall study results and limits: Clones above 20 RNA copies contained over 98% of effector molecules but under 1% of naive ones.

Library preparation followed earlier protocols using designated TCR primers. A single record per CDR3 protein comes from TCRdb applying MiXCR to the PCR reads. This table has over 90,000 distinct CDR3 sequences, 35% appearing once. This clonotype was obtained from a human donor in good health. Some libraries in this study had Jurkat cell RNA spiked in. Material: naive CD8+ T cells from blood, with Jurkat cell RNA spiked in. The sample's subset: FACS-sorted CD8+CD4-CCR7+CD45RA+ naive T cells. The V call is TRBV3-1, the J call TRBJ2-2; TRBD1 or TRBD2 may be the D gene (7 bases each). The CDR3 DNA reads as TGTGCCAGCAGCCAAGCCCCAGGGGGGGACACCGGGGAGCTGTTTTTT. This codes for CASSQAPGGDTGELFF.